The rows below give T cell receptor beta chains drawn from one sample of a study of cytotoxic CD8 clonotypes in ibrutinib-treated CLL. Method: immunoSEQ multiplex PCR; TCRdb's copy keeps in-frame clones and lacks some. The sample lists more than 8,000 clones; 60% to 65% were seen once. The sample in question was PBMCs, obtained before ibrutinib treatment. The receptors stem from a human donor with chronic lymphocytic leukemia. CDR3s include the opening cysteine and the closing phenylalanine or tryptophan. Each record gives: V gene, CDR3 length, clone size, J gene, D gene, CDR3 DNA, CDR3 protein. A D gene is named only where the DNA matches it firmly. For some rows the clone size is stated as once, few or many, or as a class when expanded; others skip it.

TRBV2	15	.	TRBJ2-3	.	TGTGCCAGCAGGGAGGGACAGTTTTTCACAGATACGCAGTATTTT	CASREGQFFTDTQYF
TRBV19	13	.	TRBJ1-5	TRBD1	TGTGCCAGTAAGGGACAGAGAAATCAGCCCCAGCATTTT	CASKGQRNQPQHF
TRBV2	12	.	TRBJ2-7	TRBD1	TGTGCCAGCACGGGACAGGTCTACGAGCAGTACTTC	CASTGQVYEQYF
TRBV4-1	20	once	TRBJ2-1	TRBD1	TGCGCCAGCAGCCAAGATAAGGACCGGGACAGGCCCTACTCCTACAATGAGCAGTTCTTC	CASSQDKDRDRPYSYNEQFF
TRBV11-3	13	.	TRBJ2-1	.	TGTGCCAGCAGCCCCGCAAGCGTTGGAGAGCAGTTCTTC	CASSPASVGEQFF
TRBV5-4	15	once	TRBJ2-1	.	TGTGCCAGCAGCTTGCGGTCAGTAGGAACTGATGAGCAGTTCTTC	CASSLRSVGTDEQFF
TRBV4-2	13	.	TRBJ2-7	TRBD1	TGTGCCAGCAGCCATCTGCGACAGGGGGAGCAGTACTTC	CASSHLRQGEQYF
TRBV7-9	16	.	TRBJ1-1	.	TGTGCCAGCAGCTTAGGATTTTCGTTCCCAGGTAATGAAGCTTTCTTT	CASSLGFSFPGNEAFF
TRBV6-6	11	.	TRBJ2-3	.	TGTGCCAGCTTGGGGACAGATACGCAGTATTTT	CASLGTDTQYF
TRBV7-9	11	.	TRBJ1-4	.	TGTGCCAGCAGCTTTGACGGCAAACTGTTTTTT	CASSFDGKLFF
TRBV2	11	.	TRBJ1-1	.	TGTGCCGCCCAGGTAAACACTGAAGCTTTCTTT	CAAQVNTEAFF
TRBV18	15	.	TRBJ1-1	.	TGTGCCAGCTCACCATTAACGGGGGGGGTCACTGAAGCTTTCTTT	CASSPLTGGVTEAFF
TRBV7-9	16	.	TRBJ2-2	.	TGTGCCAGCAGCATTCTGTTGGCACTCACGACCGGGGAGCTGTTTTTT	CASSILLALTTGELFF
TRBV2	14	.	TRBJ2-2	.	TGTGCCAGCAGTGATTACAGTGGGGCCGGGGAGCTGTTTTTT	CASSDYSGAGELFF
TRBV7-9	16	.	TRBJ2-4	.	TGTGCCAGCAGCCCCCCTCCAGAAGAAGACAGAAACATTCAGTACTTC	CASSPPPEEDRNIQYF
TRBV5-5	17	.	TRBJ1-2	TRBD1	TGTGCCAGCAGCCCCCTAACCCGGGACAGGACCAACTATGGCTACACCTTC	CASSPLTRDRTNYGYTF
TRBV29-1	14	.	TRBJ2-5	.	TGCAGCGTTAAGGGGCGACGGCCTCAAGAGACCCAGTACTTC	CSVKGRRPQETQYF
TRBV11-2	16	.	TRBJ2-3	.	TGTGCCAGCAGCCGCGGAAGGCAGGTGGCAACAGATACGCAGTATTTT	CASSRGRQVATDTQYF
TRBV5-1	15	.	TRBJ2-7	.	TGCGCCAGCAGCTTGTATCGGGACACCTCTGGCGAGCAGTACTTC	CASSLYRDTSGEQYF
TRBV6-6	14	once	TRBJ2-1	.	TGTGCCAGCAGTTACTCTACGGGGAAGAATGAGCAGTTCTTC	CASSYSTGKNEQFF
TRBV5-1	14	.	TRBJ2-3	.	TGCGCCAGCAGCCTTGACCCAGGGACAGATACGCAGTATTTT	CASSLDPGTDTQYF
TRBV5-4	13	few	TRBJ2-3	.	TGTGCCAGCAGCTCCCGGGGAACAGATACGCAGTATTTT	CASSSRGTDTQYF